These 9 T cell receptor beta chains were sequenced from one sample in a study of PD-L1 blockade in urothelial cancer. Data came from immunoSEQ multiplex PCR; TCRdb stores just in-frame clones and leaves some out. The sample holds tens of thousands of clones, about nine tenths seen once. The source material was PBMCs, sampled around atezolizumab (anti-PD-L1) treatment. The receptor set was obtained from a woman aged 70-85 years with urothelial cancer.

This rearrangement joins TRBV7-9 to TRBJ2-5; 11 positions match TRBD2. CDR3 length equals 17 residues. J lost 5 bases, V lost 4 bases, and 12 bases had no gene match. The germline V gene has CDR1 SEHNR and CDR2 FQNEAQ (reference sequence). CDR3: CASSSTTSGRMKETQYF. DNA of the CDR3: TGTGCCAGCAGCTCAACCACTAGCGGGAGAATGAAGGAGACCCAGTACTTC.

This clone was picked up a small number of times. This chain uses TRBV28 with TRBJ2-3, with a tentative D call TRBD1 (6 bases). The CDR3 consists of 15 residues. CDR1 is MDHEN and CDR2 is SYDVKM in the germline V gene. V was cut by 4 bases and J by 3 bases, with 14 bases left in between. DNA of the CDR3: TGTGCCAGCAGTTCCATAAGGGGGAGAACAGATACGCAGTATTTT. Encoded protein: CASSSIRGRTDTQYF.

The chain has TRBV9 and TRBJ2-5; 10 bases match TRBD2. Germline assignment: CDR1 SGDLS and CDR2 YYNGEE. J lost 5 bases, V lost 4 bases, and 5 bases had no gene match. CDR3 length equals 14 residues. This CDR3 reads CASSKREGRETQYF. The CDR3, as DNA: TGTGCCAGCAGCAAGCGGGAGGGCCGGGAGACCCAGTACTTC. The full variable domain, rest sourced from reference TRBV9 and TRBJ2-5, is DSGVTQTPKHLITATGQRVTLRCSPRSGDLSVYWYQQSLDQGLQFLIQYYNGEERAKGNILERFSAQQFPDLHSELNLSSLELGDSALYFCASSKREGRETQYFGPGTRLLVL.

This clone was seen a handful of times. The CDR3 DNA is TGTGCCAGCAGCTTGGTTTCGGGGTTCGCAGATACGCAGTATTTT. Encoded protein: CASSLVSGFADTQYF. The V call is TRBV5-4, the J call TRBJ2-3; D perhaps matches TRBD2 (5 bases). The V gene's germline CDR1 is SGHNT and CDR2 YYREEE (reference sequence). This CDR3 has 15 amino acids. V shed 0 bases and J shed 4 bases, with 12 bases lying between them.

The chain joins TRBV28 to TRBJ2-2; 11 nucleotides agree with TRBD2. CDR3 size: 17 residues. V was pared by 6 bases and J by 2 bases, with 8 bases of the junction left unmatched. Germline lookup yields CDR1 MDHEN and CDR2 SYDVKM. CDR3 amino acids: CASSSPGLAANTGELFF. The CDR3 DNA sequence: TGTGCCAGCAGCTCCCCGGGACTAGCGGCCAACACCGGGGAGCTGTTTTTT.

The chain recombines TRBV5-8 with TRBJ1-2; 8 bases line up with TRBD1. The junction had 6 bases not matched to a gene; V was cut back by 4 bases and J by 7 bases. This CDR3 is 13 amino acids long. Germline-derived CDR1 and CDR2 are SGHTS and YDEGEE. The CDR3 reads CASSAGQGGGYTF. Here the CDR3 DNA reads TGTGCCAGCAGCGCCGGACAGGGCGGTGGCTACACCTTC. Combining the CDR3 with reference TRBV5-8 and TRBJ1-2 gives the whole variable domain EAGVTQSPTHLIKTRGQQATLRCSPISGHTSVYWYQQALGLGLQFLLWYDEGEERNRGNFPPRFSGRQFPNYSSELNVNALELEDSALYLCASSAGQGGGYTFGSGTRLTVV.

The chain uses TRBV9 and TRBJ2-1, with D perhaps matching TRBD2 (6 bases). The V end was cut by 4 bases, the J end by 10 bases, with 15 bases between. CDR1 SGDLS and CDR2 YYNGEE come from the germline V gene. The CDR3 extends over 13 amino acids. The CDR3 nucleotides are TGTGCCAGCAGCCCTGGGACTCTCAGGGAGCAGTTCTTC. Encoded protein: CASSPGTLREQFF.

V and J are TRBV5-1 and TRBJ2-1; 12 nucleotides line up with TRBD2. V gave up 4 bases and J gave up 0 bases; unmatched junction bases: 5. Germline V gene sequence: CDR1 SGHRS, CDR2 YFSETQ. CDR3 length equals 17 residues. The CDR3 is CASSTRTSGDSYNEQFF. The CDR3 nucleotides read TGCGCCAGCAGCACTAGGACTAGCGGGGACTCCTACAATGAGCAGTTCTTC. Based on the CDR3 plus reference TRBV5-1 and TRBJ2-1, the full variable domain is KAGVTQTPRYLIKTRGQQVTLSCSPISGHRSVSWYQQTPGQGLQFLFEYFSETQRNKGNFPGRFSGRQFSNSRSEMNVSTLELGDSALYLCASSTRTSGDSYNEQFFGPGTRLTVL.

As concerns this clone: The germline gene is not matched at one end of the junction; a read error may be the cause. The V and J genes are TRBV7-8 and TRBJ2-1, with a weak D call TRBD2 (5 bases). This CDR3 contains 17 residues. From germline, CDR1 is SGHVS and CDR2 FQNEAQ. The CDR3 sequence: CASSLARLSTRDNEQFF. DNA of the CDR3: TGTGCCAGCAGCCTAGCCCGCCTATCGACTCGGGACAATGAGCAGTTCTTC.